This is a list of T cell receptor beta chains from one sample in a study of T-cell memory formation after mild COVID-19. TCRdb analysed the 5' RACE reads with MiXCR anew, one entry per CDR3 protein. The sample shows about 150,000 distinct CDR3 sequences, about a third of them seen only once. The sample taken for sequencing was PBMCs or a T cell subset sorted from them (not recorded which). These receptors were obtained from an adult woman who had mild COVID-19 (a few samples of this study predate the infection). Cell type and time point are not known. Both conserved end residues are part of each CDR3. The order of the fields is J gene, clone size, D gene, V gene, CDR3 protein, CDR3 DNA. The D gene is left open where the match is weak. A row's size may be missing; if present it is once, few, many or a size class.

>TRBJ2-5|NA|NA|TRBV11-2
CASRPNDGRETQYF
TGTGCCAGCAGACCGAACGATGGTCGAGAGACCCAGTACTTC
>TRBJ2-5|NA|NA|TRBV29-1
CSAGQSPGETQYF
TGCAGCGCTGGACAGAGCCCGGGGGAGACCCAGTACTTC
>TRBJ1-2|few|NA|TRBV24-1
CATSDLGQPNHYGYTF
TGTGCCACCAGTGATTTGGGACAGCCTAACCACTATGGCTACACCTTC
>TRBJ1-5|NA|NA|TRBV7-9
CASSSVSNQPQHF
TGTGCCAGCAGCTCAGTTAGCAATCAGCCCCAGCATTTT
>TRBJ1-5|NA|TRBD1|TRBV28
CASSPDRGRQPQHF
TGTGCCAGCAGTCCGGACAGGGGGCGTCAGCCCCAGCATTTT
>TRBJ2-1|NA|NA|TRBV27
CARTGAPGLKAYNEQFF
TGTGCCAGAACGGGGGCGCCGGGGCTTAAGGCCTACAATGAGCAGTTCTTC
>TRBJ2-7|NA|NA|TRBV29-1
CSVTRPQGSYEQYF
TGCAGCGTAACACGCCCCCAAGGGAGCTACGAGCAGTACTTC
>TRBJ1-1|NA|TRBD1|TRBV6-6
CASSRKTGDAEAFF
TGTGCCAGCAGCCGAAAAACAGGGGACGCTGAAGCTTTCTTT
>TRBJ2-7|NA|NA|TRBV27
CASSRGFSYEQYF
TGTGCCAGCAGTAGGGGGTTCTCCTACGAGCAGTACTTC
>TRBJ2-1|NA|NA|TRBV5-6
CASSLGGSGSYNEQFF
TGTGCCAGCAGCTTGGGGGGTTCTGGGTCCTACAATGAGCAGTTCTTC
>TRBJ2-3|NA|NA|TRBV9
CASSSTPSRDTQYF
TGTGCCAGCAGCTCAACCCCGTCCCGGGATACGCAGTATTTT
>TRBJ1-6|NA|NA|TRBV7-9
CASSLHRDSPLHF
TGTGCCAGCAGCTTACACAGGGACTCACCCCTCCACTTT
>TRBJ1-3|NA|NA|TRBV30
CAWSESWAPSPGNTIYF
TGTGCCTGGAGTGAATCGTGGGCTCCAAGCCCTGGAAACACCATATATTTT
>TRBJ1-1|NA|NA|TRBV7-9
CASSPLLKALSAEAFF
TGTGCCAGCAGCCCCCTCTTGAAGGCCTTATCTGCTGAAGCTTTCTTT
>TRBJ2-1|few|NA|TRBV5-1
CASSSPLESYNEQFF
TGCGCCAGCAGCTCCCCACTGGAGTCCTACAATGAGCAGTTCTTC
>TRBJ2-6|few|NA|TRBV12-3/TRBV12-4
CASTPLPGQAGANVLTF
TGTGCCAGCACCCCGCTGCCAGGCCAAGCAGGGGCCAACGTCCTGACTTTC
>TRBJ1-1|many|TRBD1|TRBV29-1
CSVRTGWGTEAFF
TGCAGCGTCCGGACAGGGTGGGGCACTGAAGCTTTCTTT
>TRBJ1-1|few|NA|TRBV4-1
CASSQDTRRNTEAFF
TGCGCCAGCAGCCAAGATACGAGGAGGAACACTGAAGCTTTCTTT
>TRBJ2-1|NA|TRBD2|TRBV29-1
CSVVPAGYNEQFF
TGCAGCGTTGTTCCAGCGGGGTACAATGAGCAGTTCTTC
>TRBJ2-3|NA|TRBD2|TRBV6-5
CASRHLTGGTDTQYF
TGTGCCAGCAGGCACCTAACGGGGGGGACAGATACGCAGTATTTT
>TRBJ2-6|NA|NA|TRBV12-3/TRBV12-4
CASSPNSGANVLTF
TGTGCCAGCAGCCCGAACTCTGGGGCCAACGTCCTGACTTTC
>TRBJ2-7|few|NA|TRBV6-6
CASSLTTLRHEQYF
TGTGCCAGCAGTCTGACTACTCTAAGGCACGAGCAGTACTTC
>TRBJ2-7|NA|NA|TRBV27
CASSLSSGSGRGEQYF
TGTGCCAGCAGTTTATCATCCGGATCGGGCAGGGGCGAGCAGTACTTC
>TRBJ1-1|NA|NA|TRBV5-6
CASSLDRQGDTEAFF
TGTGCCAGCAGCTTGGATCGGCAGGGCGACACTGAAGCTTTCTTT
>TRBJ2-7|NA|NA|TRBV15
CATSRVRGSYEQYF
TGTGCCACCAGCAGGGTAAGGGGATCCTACGAGCAGTACTTC
>TRBJ2-3|few|NA|TRBV13
CASISGSGDTQYF
TGTGCCAGCATTAGTGGGAGCGGGGATACGCAGTATTTT
>TRBJ2-1|NA|TRBD2|TRBV18
CASSPGLAADNEQFF
TGTGCCAGCTCACCCGGACTAGCGGCGGACAATGAGCAGTTCTTC
>TRBJ2-1|few|TRBD2|TRBV5-4
CASSSPEGGHSEQFF
TGTGCCAGCAGCTCTCCGGAGGGAGGGCACAGTGAGCAGTTCTTC
>TRBJ1-1|once|NA|TRBV4-3
CASSQDQGLNTEAFF
TGCGCCAGCAGCCAAGATCAGGGGTTGAACACTGAAGCTTTCTTT
>TRBJ2-7|few|TRBD1|TRBV30
CAWSRTGVEQYF
TGTGCCTGGTCAAGGACAGGGGTCGAGCAGTACTTC
>TRBJ2-3|few|NA|TRBV6-1
CASSGGESTDTQYF
TGTGCCAGCAGCGGGGGAGAGAGCACAGATACGCAGTATTTT
>TRBJ2-4|few|NA|TRBV5-1
CASSLGQINIQYF
TGCGCCAGCAGCTTGGGACAGATAAACATTCAGTACTTC
>TRBJ2-5|NA|TRBD2|TRBV5-1
CASSHGTREETQYF
TGCGCCAGCAGCCATGGGACTAGAGAAGAGACCCAGTACTTC
>TRBJ2-1|NA|NA|TRBV24-1
CATSDLFVNEQFF
TGTGCCACCAGTGATTTGTTCGTAAATGAGCAGTTCTTC
>TRBJ2-2|few|TRBD1|TRBV7-9
CASSPAGGSGTGELFF
TGTGCCAGCAGCCCCGCAGGGGGCTCGGGGACCGGGGAGCTGTTTTTT
>TRBJ2-7|NA|TRBD1|TRBV20-1
CSARGDRGYEQYF
TGCAGTGCTAGGGGGGACAGGGGCTACGAGCAGTACTTC
>TRBJ1-1|NA|NA|TRBV4-3
CASSQLEGRNTEAFF
TGCGCCAGCAGCCAGCTCGAGGGGCGGAACACTGAAGCTTTCTTT
>TRBJ2-7|few|NA|TRBV9
CASSVDTGFTYEQYF
TGTGCCAGCAGCGTAGATACGGGGTTTACCTACGAGCAGTACTTC
>TRBJ2-5|NA|NA|TRBV7-9
CASSPPTETQYF
TGTGCCAGCAGCCCCCCCACAGAGACCCAGTACTTC
>TRBJ2-7|few|NA|TRBV4-1
CASSQGMGTYEQYF
TGCGCCAGCAGCCAAGGGATGGGTACCTACGAGCAGTACTTC
>TRBJ2-3|few|NA|TRBV12-3/TRBV12-4
CASSFVAAPGTDTQYF
TGTGCCAGCAGTTTCGTTGCGGCCCCTGGCACAGATACGCAGTATTTT
>TRBJ2-7|NA|NA|TRBV7-9
CASNPPGPSYEQYF
TGTGCCAGCAACCCTCCAGGGCCCTCCTACGAGCAGTACTTC
>TRBJ2-5|NA|NA|TRBV5-1
CASTPRGEQAGETQYF
TGCGCCAGCACCCCCCGCGGGGAACAGGCAGGAGAGACCCAGTACTTC
>TRBJ2-1|few|TRBD1|TRBV7-3
CASSLGTGGSRGNEQFF
TGTGCCAGCAGCTTAGGGACAGGGGGCTCAAGGGGGAATGAGCAGTTCTTC
>TRBJ2-5|NA|NA|TRBV29-1
CSLDAGLRGETQYF
TGCAGCCTGGACGCGGGACTGCGAGGGGAGACCCAGTACTTC
>TRBJ1-5|NA|NA|TRBV10-3
CAISGDSNQPQHF
TGTGCCATCAGTGGAGATAGCAATCAGCCCCAGCATTTT
>TRBJ1-2|few|NA|TRBV18
CASSPDTGVDLGYTF
TGTGCCAGCTCACCTGATACAGGAGTGGATTTGGGCTACACCTTC
>TRBJ2-1|NA|NA|TRBV12-3/TRBV12-4
CASSFNNNEQFF
TGTGCCAGCAGTTTCAACAACAATGAGCAGTTCTTC
>TRBJ2-6|few|NA|TRBV15
CATSRDPLGTGANVLTF
TGTGCCACCAGCAGAGATCCTTTGGGGACTGGGGCCAACGTCCTGACTTTC
>TRBJ2-3|NA|TRBD2|TRBV5-1
CASSSRTSQDTQYF
TGCGCCAGCAGCTCGAGGACTAGTCAAGATACGCAGTATTTT
>TRBJ2-3|NA|TRBD2|TRBV6-1
CASSKGLAGGSVQYF
TGTGCCAGCAGTAAGGGACTAGCGGGAGGCAGTGTGCAGTATTTT
>TRBJ1-1|NA|TRBD1|TRBV6-2/TRBV6-3
CASSKTGEGTEAFF
TGTGCCAGCAGTAAGACAGGGGAAGGCACTGAAGCTTTCTTT
>TRBJ1-1|NA|NA|TRBV15
CATSRRTENTEAFF
TGTGCCACCAGCAGACGGACAGAAAACACTGAAGCTTTCTTT
>TRBJ1-1|NA|NA|TRBV7-2
CASTLGGVWDTEAFF
TGTGCCAGCACCCTAGGTGGGGTATGGGACACTGAAGCTTTCTTT